Shown below are 15 T cell receptor beta chains from a single sample sequenced in a study of identical twins. TCRdb used MiXCR to reprocess the 5' RACE reads, holding one entry per CDR3 protein. The table includes about 570,000 distinct CDR3 sequences, around a tenth detected once. The same data also went into a second study, on yellow fever vaccine responses in identical twins.

The material sequenced was PBMCs. The receptors originated from a woman younger than 30 in good health.

The chain couples TRBV5-6 to TRBJ2-5, with 14 positions matching TRBD2. Per the germline V gene, CDR1 is SGHDT and CDR2 is YYEEEE. The CDR3 runs to 20 residues. The V gene end was trimmed by 0 bases and the J gene end by 7 bases; junction bases not matched to a gene: 17. CDR3 sequence (DNA): TGTGCCAGCAGCTTGGGAACCTCTACAGGACTAGCGGGGGGCGGTAGGACCCAGTACTTC. Its translation is CASSLGTSTGLAGGGRTQYF.

The chain has TRBV18 and TRBJ2-6, with a weak D call TRBD1 (5 bases). V gave up 1 base and J gave up 0 bases, with 13 bases separating them. This CDR3 region has 18 residues. CDR1 and CDR2 (germline): KGHSH, LQKENI. CDR3 in amino acids: CASSPRTSGPSGANVLTF. The DNA of the CDR3 is TGTGCCAGCTCACCACGGACCTCAGGGCCCTCTGGGGCCAACGTCCTGACTTTC.

This clonotype was counted many times. The chain couples TRBV10-3 to TRBJ2-2; D unclear. CDR3 length equals 12 residues. Germline V gene lookup returns CDR1 ENHRY and CDR2 SYGVKD. The V gene lost 2 bases and the J gene lost 5 bases, with 3 bases spanning the gap. CDR3 coding DNA: TGTGCCATCAGTGAGGAAACCGGGGAGCTGTTTTTT. This gives the protein CAISEETGELFF.

Note on this clonotype: A junction end diverges from the germline sequence, so it may reflect a read error. The chain links TRBV5-1 to TRBJ2-7; 12 positions agree with TRBD2. Germline CDR1 SGHRS, CDR2 YFSETQ. CDR3 length: 15 residues. The CDR3 DNA follows: TGCGGCAGCAGCACCTCTAGCGGGAGGGCCTACGAGCAGTACTTC. This gives the protein CGSSTSSGRAYEQYF.

The sample holds a few counts of this clonotype. J is TRBJ2-2 and V is TRBV12-3 or TRBV12-4; the D is unclear. The V and J ends lost 6 bases and 0 bases respectively, with 14 bases between them. The CDR3 length is 16 residues. Written as DNA, the CDR3 is TGTGCCAGCAGGGGTAGTGTATCGGCGAACACCGGGGAGCTGTTTTTT. Translated, it gives CASRGSVSANTGELFF.

The genes are TRBV12-3 or TRBV12-4 and TRBJ1-5; possibly TRBD1 for D (5 bases). Between the trimmed V and J ends, which lost 4 bases and 7 bases, there was a span of 17 bases. There are 15 residues in the CDR3. In DNA, the CDR3 is TGTGCCAGCAGTTATTCTTTTGGAGGGGCCCAGCCCCAGCATTTT. Its protein product is CASSYSFGGAQPQHF.

This clonotype appeared a few times. The chain recombines TRBV29-1 with TRBJ2-7, with 11 bases fitting TRBD1. Germline loops: CDR1 SQVTM, CDR2 ANQGSEA. The CDR3 length is 14 residues. With 6 bases clipped from V and 3 bases from J, the junction kept 7 bases outside the gene matches. The CDR3 is CSVRGTGGFYEQYF. Here the CDR3 DNA reads TGCAGCGTCCGTGGGACAGGGGGTTTCTACGAGCAGTACTTC.

This sequence joins TRBV4-3 and TRBJ2-4; tentatively, D is TRBD2 (6 bases). V was shortened by 1 base and J by 6 bases, with 10 bases between the two germline ends. Germline V gene lookup returns CDR1 LGHNA and CDR2 YSLEER. The CDR3 extends over 14 amino acids. The chain's CDR3 is CASSQVGSGNIQYF. The CDR3 region has the DNA TGCGCCAGCAGCCAAGTCGGGAGCGGAAACATTCAGTACTTC.

In this sample, this clonotype turned up a few times. The chain employs TRBV4-3 and TRBJ1-2; D unresolved. Germline-derived CDR1 and CDR2 are LGHNA and YSLEER. The V end lost 1 base, the J end lost 7 bases, and 16 bases lay between the germline ends. The CDR3 runs 15 residues. The CDR3 sequence: CASSQASLPASGYTF. The CDR3 nucleotides read TGCGCCAGCAGCCAAGCCTCCCTCCCTGCGTCTGGCTACACCTTC.

This clonotype was observed a handful of times. The chain is built from TRBV2 and TRBJ1-5, with 8 bases fitting TRBD1. The ends lost 5 bases at V and 5 bases at J; junction bases unmatched: 5. There are 14 residues in the CDR3. Germline CDR1 is SNHLY and CDR2 is FYNNEI. The CDR3 spells CASSTRQGYQPQHF. Here the CDR3 DNA reads TGTGCCAGCAGTACCCGACAGGGGTATCAGCCCCAGCATTTT.

The J gene is TRBJ2-1, the V gene TRBV5-5; 7 positions agree with TRBD1. The junction had 13 bases not matched to a gene; V was cut back by 4 bases and J by 6 bases. The CDR3 is 16 residues long. The germline CDR1 and CDR2 sequences are SGHKS and YYEKEE (reference sequence). This CDR3 is CASSVTVTGLGNEQFF. Here the CDR3 DNA reads TGTGCCAGCAGCGTCACTGTGACAGGGCTCGGCAATGAGCAGTTCTTC.

This clonotype has a count of ten or more. The CDR3 loop is CASSLTGPDTQYF. DNA for the CDR3: TGTGCCAGCAGCTTGACGGGTCCAGATACGCAGTATTTT. The rearrangement joins TRBV7-2 to TRBJ2-3; no clear D. From germline, CDR1 is SGHTA and CDR2 FQGNSA. Deletions cut 3 bases from V and 4 bases from J, with 8 bases between. This CDR3 spans 13 amino acids.

This clonotype was seen only a few times. This chain links TRBV6-5 with TRBJ2-3; D might be TRBD2 (7 bases). V was trimmed by 2 bases and J by 4 bases, leaving 22 bases between them. Per the germline V gene, CDR1 is MNHEY and CDR2 is SVGAGI. The CDR3 has 18 amino acids. The CDR3 here is CASSYPGGGALRADTQYF. The DNA for the CDR3 is TGTGCCAGCAGTTACCCTGGCGGGGGCGCCCTCCGGGCAGATACGCAGTATTTT.

The chain has TRBV6-2 or TRBV6-3 and TRBJ2-3; TRBD2 matches at 7 bases. V was clipped by 4 bases and J by 3 bases; unmatched bases: 10. The V gene's germline CDR1 is MNHEY and CDR2 SVGEGT. This CDR3 comprises 16 residues. CDR3 sequence: CASSFLPGGMTDTQYF. The DNA for the CDR3 is TGTGCCAGCAGTTTTCTACCGGGAGGAATGACAGATACGCAGTATTTT.

This clonotype occurred a few times. The genes are TRBV6-2 or TRBV6-3 and TRBJ2-3; TRBD2 matches 7 bases. The CDR3 sequence is 15 residues long. Looked up from germline, CDR1 is MNHEY and CDR2 is SVGEGT. J was trimmed by 0 bases and V by 6 bases; bases with no gene match: 6. The CDR3 protein is CASRSPGLSTDTQYF. The CDR3 DNA reads TGTGCCAGCAGATCTCCGGGACTAAGCACAGATACGCAGTATTTT.